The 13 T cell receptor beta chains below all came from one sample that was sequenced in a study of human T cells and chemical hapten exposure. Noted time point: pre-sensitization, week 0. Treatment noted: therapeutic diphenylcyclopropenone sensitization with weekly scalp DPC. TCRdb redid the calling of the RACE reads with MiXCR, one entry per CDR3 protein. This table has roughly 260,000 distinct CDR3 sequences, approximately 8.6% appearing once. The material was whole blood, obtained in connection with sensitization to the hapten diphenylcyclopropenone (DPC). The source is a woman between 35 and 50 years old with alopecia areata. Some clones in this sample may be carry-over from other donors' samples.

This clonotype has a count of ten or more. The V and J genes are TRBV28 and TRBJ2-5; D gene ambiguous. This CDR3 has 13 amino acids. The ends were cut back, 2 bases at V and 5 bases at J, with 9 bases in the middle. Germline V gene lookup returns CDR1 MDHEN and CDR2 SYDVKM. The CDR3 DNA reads TGTGCCAGCAGTTTAGAATATCGGGAGACCCAGTACTTC. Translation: CASSLEYRETQYF.

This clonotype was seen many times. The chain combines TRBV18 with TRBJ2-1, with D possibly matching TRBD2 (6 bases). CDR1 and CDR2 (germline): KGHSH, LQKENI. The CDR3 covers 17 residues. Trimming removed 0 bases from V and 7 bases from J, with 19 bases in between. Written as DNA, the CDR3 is TGTGCCAGCTCACCACCGGGCACAACGGGACTTCTAAATGAGCAGTTCTTC. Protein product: CASSPPGTTGLLNEQFF.

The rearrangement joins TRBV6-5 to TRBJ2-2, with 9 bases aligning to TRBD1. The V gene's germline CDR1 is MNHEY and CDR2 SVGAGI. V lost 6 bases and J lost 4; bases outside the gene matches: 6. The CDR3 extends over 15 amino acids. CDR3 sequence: CASRSPGQGTGELFF. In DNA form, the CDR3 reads TGTGCCAGCAGAAGTCCGGGACAGGGCACCGGGGAGCTGTTTTTT.

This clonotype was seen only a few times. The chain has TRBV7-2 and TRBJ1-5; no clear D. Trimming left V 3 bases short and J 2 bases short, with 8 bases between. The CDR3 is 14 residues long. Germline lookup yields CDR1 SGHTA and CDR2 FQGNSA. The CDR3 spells CASSFFAGNQPQHF. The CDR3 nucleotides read TGTGCCAGCAGCTTTTTTGCGGGCAATCAGCCCCAGCATTTT.

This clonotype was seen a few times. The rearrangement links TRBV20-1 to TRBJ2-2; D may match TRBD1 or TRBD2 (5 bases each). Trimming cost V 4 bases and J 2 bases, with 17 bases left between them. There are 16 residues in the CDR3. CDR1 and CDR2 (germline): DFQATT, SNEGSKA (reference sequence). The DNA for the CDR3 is TGCAGTGCTACCAGACGGGGCAGCTCCAACACCGGGGAGCTGTTTTTT. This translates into CSATRRGSSNTGELFF.

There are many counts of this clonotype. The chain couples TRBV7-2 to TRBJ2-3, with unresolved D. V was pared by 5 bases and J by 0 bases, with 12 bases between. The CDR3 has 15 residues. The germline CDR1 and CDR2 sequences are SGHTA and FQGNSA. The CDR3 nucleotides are TGTGCCAGCAGCCCCGACGCAGCTAGCACAGATACGCAGTATTTT. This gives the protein CASSPDAASTDTQYF.

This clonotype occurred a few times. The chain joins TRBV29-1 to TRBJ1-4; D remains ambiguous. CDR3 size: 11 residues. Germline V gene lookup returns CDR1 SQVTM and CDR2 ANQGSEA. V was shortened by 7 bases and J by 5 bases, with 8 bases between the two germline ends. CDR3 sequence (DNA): TGCAGCGCCCAGCGGAATGAAAAACTGTTTTTT. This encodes CSAQRNEKLFF.

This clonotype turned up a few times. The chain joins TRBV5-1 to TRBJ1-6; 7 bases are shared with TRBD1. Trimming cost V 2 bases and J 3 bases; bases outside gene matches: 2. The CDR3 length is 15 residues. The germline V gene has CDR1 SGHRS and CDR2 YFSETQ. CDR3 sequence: CASSFGQDYNSPLHF. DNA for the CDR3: TGCGCCAGCAGCTTCGGACAGGACTATAATTCACCCCTCCACTTT.

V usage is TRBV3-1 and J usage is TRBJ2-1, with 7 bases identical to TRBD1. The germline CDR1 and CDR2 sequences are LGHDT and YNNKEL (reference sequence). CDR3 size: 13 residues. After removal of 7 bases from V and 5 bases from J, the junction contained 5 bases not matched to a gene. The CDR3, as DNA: TGTGCCAGCACTAAACAGGGGAACAATGAGCAGTTCTTC. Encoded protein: CASTKQGNNEQFF.

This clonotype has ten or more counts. The CDR3 coding sequence is TGTGCCAGCAGCTTAGAGGGGACTAGCTACAATGAGCAGTTCTTC. Residues: CASSLEGTSYNEQFF. The gene calls are TRBV7-2 and TRBJ2-1, with TRBD2 identical over 8 bases. The ends lost 1 base at V and 3 bases at J; junction bases unmatched: 2. This CDR3 has 15 residues. In germline, CDR1 is SGHTA, CDR2 FQGNSA.

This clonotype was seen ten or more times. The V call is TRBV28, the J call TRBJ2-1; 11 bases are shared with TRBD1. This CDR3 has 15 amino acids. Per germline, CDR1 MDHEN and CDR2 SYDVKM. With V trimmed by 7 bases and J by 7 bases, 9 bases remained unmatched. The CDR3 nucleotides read TGTGCCAGCATTTTTAGTGGACAGGGGGCAAATGAGCAGTTCTTC. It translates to CASIFSGQGANEQFF.

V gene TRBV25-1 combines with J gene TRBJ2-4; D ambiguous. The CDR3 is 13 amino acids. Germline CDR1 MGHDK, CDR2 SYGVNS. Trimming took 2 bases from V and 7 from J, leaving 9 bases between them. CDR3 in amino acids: CASSESRENIQYF. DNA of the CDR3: TGTGCCAGCAGTGAAAGTCGTGAGAACATTCAGTACTTC.

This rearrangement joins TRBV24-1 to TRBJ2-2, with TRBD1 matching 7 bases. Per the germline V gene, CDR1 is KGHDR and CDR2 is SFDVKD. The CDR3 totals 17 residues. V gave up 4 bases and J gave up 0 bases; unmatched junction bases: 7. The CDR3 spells CATSDPPGQANTGELFF. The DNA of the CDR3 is TGTGCCACCAGTGACCCCCCCGGACAGGCGAACACCGGGGAGCTGTTTTTT.